The 24 T cell receptor beta chains below come from one sample, sequenced in a study of CD8 T cells in Susac syndrome. An amount of RNA that ranged from roughly 0.5 to 1 ug was reverse transcribed with random hexamers. One entry per CDR3 protein, called by TCRdb with MiXCR from the immunoSEQ multiplex PCR reads. Among more than 100,000 distinct CDR3 sequences, 90% to 95% were seen once, and the ten largest hold more than 0.095%. Sequenced material: CD4+ T cells from PBMCs. The receptor source for this set is a human donor in good health.

Only one count was recorded for this clonotype. The rearrangement links TRBV28 to TRBJ2-5; 8 bases map to TRBD1. This CDR3 is built from 13 residues. The V gene end was trimmed by 10 bases and the J gene end by 5 bases; junction bases not matched to a gene: 9. Germline CDR1 is MDHEN and CDR2 is SYDVKM. CDR3 sequence reads: CATGTGRMETQYF. In DNA, the CDR3 is TGTGCCACCGGGACAGGTAGAATGGAGACCCAGTACTTC.

The CDR3, as DNA: TGCAGCGTATCCGGGACATCCGGAGATACGCAGTATTTT. This sequence encodes CSVSGTSGDTQYF. The rearrangement uses TRBV29-1 and TRBJ2-3, with a possible D match to TRBD1 (6 bases). The CDR3 totals 13 residues. V lost 6 bases, J lost 5 bases, and 15 bases lay in between. Per germline, CDR1 SQVTM and CDR2 ANQGSEA.

This chain links TRBV5-1 with TRBJ2-3; 11 bases line up with TRBD2. Trimming took 4 bases from V and 2 from J; bases not matched to a gene: 6. The V gene's germline CDR1 is SGHRS and CDR2 YFSETQ. The CDR3 has 16 residues. The CDR3 coding sequence is TGCGCCAGCAGCGTCAGACTAGCGGGGTCCACAGATACGCAGTATTTT. Protein product: CASSVRLAGSTDTQYF.

The chain is built from TRBV21-1 and TRBJ1-1; the D call of TRBD1 is as the table states it, not checked on the DNA. TRBV21-1 is classified as a pseudogene. This CDR3 is 11 amino acids long. CDR3 nucleotide sequence: TGTGCCAGCTCCCTGGAGAAGGAAGCTTTCTTT. It encodes CASSLEKEAFF.

Details on this clonotype: The junction departs from the called germline gene at one end, perhaps through a read error. The chain is built from TRBV29-1 and TRBJ1-1; D possibly corresponds to TRBD1 (5 bases). This CDR3 has 11 amino acids. CDR1 is SQVTM, CDR2 ANQGSEA, per germline. CDR3 nucleotide sequence: TGCAGCTCCTTAAGGGGCACTGAAGTTTTCTTT. Its translation: CSSLRGTEVFF. The full variable domain, completed using reference TRBV29-1 and TRBJ1-1, is SAVISQKPSRDICQRGTSLTIQCQVDSQVTMMFWYRQQPGQSLTLIATANQGSEATYESGFVIDKFPISRPNLTFSTLTVSNMSPEDSSIYLCSSLRGTEVFFGQGTRLTVV.

This chain joins TRBV2 and TRBJ2-1, with TRBD1 matching 11 bases. Trimming took 6 bases from V and 6 from J; bases not matched to a gene: 1. The CDR3 is made up of 13 amino acids. The germline CDR1 and CDR2 sequences are SNHLY and FYNNEI. The CDR3 region has the DNA TGTGCCAGCAGGGACAGGGGGCCCAATGAGCAGTTCTTC. Amino acids: CASRDRGPNEQFF.

The CDR3 nucleotides are TGTGCCAGCAGCCCGTGGTTACTAGCGGGAGGGCCCGACACCGGGGAGCTGTTTTTT. Its translation is CASSPWLLAGGPDTGELFF. The V and J genes are TRBV27 and TRBJ2-2, with 13 bases lining up with TRBD2. Germline values: CDR1 MNHEY, CDR2 SMNVEV (reference sequence). CDR3 size: 19 residues. V lost 6 bases, J lost 3 bases, and 13 bases stayed unmatched.

The CDR3 is CASEDSSYEQYF. CDR3 nucleotide sequence: TGTGCCAGCGAGGACAGCTCCTACGAGCAGTACTTC. The chain links TRBV28 to TRBJ2-7, with D possibly being TRBD1 (6 bases). The CDR3 has 12 amino acids. CDR1 MDHEN and CDR2 SYDVKM come from the germline V gene. The germline V and J ends were trimmed by 8 bases and 0 bases, with 8 bases remaining between them.

This clonotype was recorded only once. The chain carries TRBV2 and TRBJ2-5; 8 positions agree with TRBD1. The ends lost 7 bases at V and 4 bases at J; junction bases unmatched: 14. The CDR3 runs 16 residues. Germline CDR1 is SNHLY and CDR2 is FYNNEI. CDR3 nucleotide sequence: TGTGCCAGCAACTCACGGACAGGGCGGGGCGGAGAGACCCAGTACTTC. This translates into CASNSRTGRGGETQYF.

The rearrangement joins TRBV27 to TRBJ1-4; D is undetermined. The length of the CDR3 is 14 residues. V lost 3 bases to trimming and J lost 5 bases, with 10 bases between them. CDR1 and CDR2 from the germline V gene are MNHEY and SMNVEV (reference sequence). CDR3 amino acids: CASSFTDNNEKLFF. CDR3 in DNA: TGTGCCAGCAGTTTTACTGACAACAATGAAAAACTGTTTTTT. The variable domain in full, with the rest retrieved from reference TRBV27 and TRBJ1-4, is EAQVTQNPRYLITVTGKKLTVTCSQNMNHEYMSWYRQDPGLGLRQIYYSMNVEVTDKGDVPEGYKVSRKEKRNFPLILESPSPNQTSLYFCASSFTDNNEKLFFGSGTQLSVL.

The chain couples TRBV7-2 to TRBJ2-7; 8 positions agree with TRBD2. This CDR3 contains 15 residues. In germline, CDR1 is SGHTA, CDR2 FQGNSA. The V and J ends lost 6 bases and 2 bases, in that order; junction bases with no gene match: 9. The CDR3 sequence: CASRGQMGLAYEQYF. CDR3 bases: TGTGCCAGCAGGGGGCAGATGGGACTAGCCTACGAGCAGTACTTC.

J is TRBJ2-6 and V is TRBV6-1; unclear D gene. There are 15 residues in the CDR3. V gave up 8 bases and J gave up 4 bases, with 15 bases separating them. Germline lookup yields CDR1 MNHNS and CDR2 SASEGT. The CDR3 loop reads CASRVGIVGANVLTF. In DNA, the CDR3 is TGTGCCAGCCGTGTGGGTATCGTGGGGGCCAACGTCCTGACTTTC.

The chain is built from TRBV12-3 or TRBV12-4 and TRBJ2-5; 10 nucleotides match TRBD2. This CDR3 contains 15 residues. Germline trimming cut 4 bases from V and 5 bases from J; bases unmatched to any gene: 7. The CDR3 loop reads CASSSQLAGTETQYF. CDR3 nucleotide sequence: TGTGCCAGCAGTTCCCAACTAGCGGGAACGGAGACCCAGTACTTC.

The chain uses TRBV29-1 and TRBJ2-2, with D perhaps matching TRBD1 (6 bases). The CDR3 is 13 amino acids. Trimming removed 4 bases at V and 3 bases at J, with 9 bases between. Germline V gives CDR1 SQVTM, CDR2 ANQGSEA. CDR3 protein: CSVVGAYTGELFF. The CDR3 bases are TGCAGCGTTGTGGGGGCTTACACCGGGGAGCTGTTTTTT.

CDR3 DNA sequence: TGTGCCAGCAGCCAAGATTCGGCAGGGGCGAGCTACGAGCAGTACTTC. It encodes CASSQDSAGASYEQYF. The chain carries TRBV4-2 and TRBJ2-7; weak D call: TRBD1 (6 bases). The CDR3 runs 16 residues. Looked up from germline, CDR1 is LGHNA and CDR2 is YNFKEQ. V dropped 0 bases and J dropped 3 bases, with 15 bases sitting between them.

The chain recombines TRBV5-4 with TRBJ2-7; unclear D gene. CDR1 is SGHNT, CDR2 YYREEE, per germline (reference sequence). The CDR3 is made up of 11 amino acids. Between the trimmed V and J ends, which lost 5 bases and 4 bases, there was a span of 7 bases. Here the CDR3 reads CASSHGYEQYF. DNA of the CDR3: TGTGCCAGCAGTCATGGGTACGAGCAGTACTTC.

For this clonotype: The junction departs from the called germline gene at one end, perhaps through a read error. The V and J genes are TRBV4-1 and TRBJ2-4; TRBD2 matches 11 bases. The CDR3 length is 14 residues. The germline V gene encodes CDR1 MGHRA and CDR2 YSYEKL. In nucleotides, the CDR3 is TGCGCCAGCAGCCAAGAGGCTAGCGGGAGGCCGTGGAGCTTC. Encoded protein: CASSQEASGRPWSF.

V gene TRBV2 combines with J gene TRBJ2-1; 9 bases agree with TRBD2. This CDR3 is built from 16 residues. J was trimmed by 1 base and V by 1 base; bases with no gene match: 2. Germline V gene lookup returns CDR1 SNHLY and CDR2 FYNNEI. The DNA for the CDR3 is TGTGCCAGCAGTGAAGGCGGGAGGGGTTCCTACAATGAGCAGTTCTTC. This encodes CASSEGGRGSYNEQFF.

V gene TRBV12-3 or TRBV12-4 combines with J gene TRBJ2-2; 12 bases agree with TRBD2. Trimming took 8 bases from V and 5 from J; bases not matched to a gene: 6. This CDR3 is built from 15 residues. The CDR3 DNA follows: TGTGCCAGCCTTGCGGGACTAGCGGGTACCGGGGAGCTGTTTTTT. Protein product: CASLAGLAGTGELFF.

This clonotype was seen a single time. The chain uses TRBV28 and TRBJ2-7, with TRBD1 matching over 7 bases. Looked up from germline, CDR1 is MDHEN and CDR2 is SYDVKM. There are 13 residues in the CDR3. V lost 7 bases and J lost 4; bases outside the gene matches: 7. CDR3 sequence: CASKGDSLYEQYF. The CDR3 nucleotides are TGTGCCAGCAAAGGGGACAGTCTATACGAGCAGTACTTC.

The chain carries TRBV30 and TRBJ2-3; 8 bases are shared with TRBD2. The germline CDR1 and CDR2 sequences are GTSNPN and SVGIG (reference sequence). This CDR3 spans 14 amino acids. V lost 0 bases to trimming and J lost 3 bases; unmatched junction nucleotides: 2. The CDR3 loop reads CAWSVGGRTDTQYF. Written as DNA, the CDR3 is TGTGCCTGGAGTGTGGGCGGGAGGACAGATACGCAGTATTTT.

V and J are TRBV30 and TRBJ2-2; TRBD1 agrees at 8 bases. The CDR3 consists of 15 residues. Germline trimming cut 5 bases from V and 1 base from J; bases unmatched to any gene: 6. The germline V gene has CDR1 GTSNPN and CDR2 SVGIG (reference sequence). CDR3 amino acids: CAWERQGKNTGELFF. CDR3 sequence (DNA): TGTGCCTGGGAAAGACAGGGGAAGAACACCGGGGAGCTGTTTTTT.

The chain uses TRBV2 and TRBJ2-5; D gene unclear. V lost 7 bases and J 4 bases, leaving 13 bases between the germline ends. The CDR3 spans 13 residues. Germline V gives CDR1 SNHLY, CDR2 FYNNEI. CDR3 nucleotides: TGTGCCAGCACCAAGCAACAGCTAGAGACCCAGTACTTC. Protein product: CASTKQQLETQYF.

The V and J genes are TRBV5-1 and TRBJ2-3; 11 nucleotides agree with TRBD2. The CDR3 is 18 residues long. The trim removed 4 bases at V and 6 bases at J, leaving 16 bases unmatched. The germline gives CDR1 SGHRS, CDR2 YFSETQ. The CDR3 DNA follows: TGCGCCAGCAGCAAGGGGCGACTAGCGGGACGTACGGTGGATACGCAGTATTTT. Encoded protein: CASSKGRLAGRTVDTQYF.